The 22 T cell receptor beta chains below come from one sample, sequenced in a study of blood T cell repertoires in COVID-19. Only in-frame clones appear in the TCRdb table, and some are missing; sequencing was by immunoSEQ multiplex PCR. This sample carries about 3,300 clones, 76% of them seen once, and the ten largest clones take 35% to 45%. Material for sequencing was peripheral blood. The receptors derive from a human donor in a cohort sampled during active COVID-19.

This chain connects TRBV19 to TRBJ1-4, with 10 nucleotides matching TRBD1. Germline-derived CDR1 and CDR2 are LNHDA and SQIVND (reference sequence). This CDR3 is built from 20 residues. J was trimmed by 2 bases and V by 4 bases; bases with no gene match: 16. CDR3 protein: CASSTPLGTGVVATNEKLFF. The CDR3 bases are TGTGCCAGTAGTACACCCCTTGGGACAGGGGTAGTAGCGACTAATGAAAAACTGTTTTTT.

CDR3 sequence reads: CASSQGQGLNQPQHF. As DNA, the CDR3 is TGTGCCAGCAGCCAAGGCCAGGGTCTCAATCAGCCCCAGCATTTT. The V and J genes are TRBV4-2 and TRBJ1-5, with D possibly being TRBD1 (5 bases). With 1 base removed from V and 3 bases from J, the gap between germline ends came to 10 bases. The germline V gene has CDR1 LGHNA and CDR2 YNFKEQ. This CDR3 spans 15 amino acids.

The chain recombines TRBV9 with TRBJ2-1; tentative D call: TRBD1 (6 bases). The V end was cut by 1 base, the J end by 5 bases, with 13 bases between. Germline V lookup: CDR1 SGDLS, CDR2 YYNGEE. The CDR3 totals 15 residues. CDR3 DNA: TGTGCCAGCAGCGTATTAATGGACAGCCACAATGAGCAGTTCTTC. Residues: CASSVLMDSHNEQFF.

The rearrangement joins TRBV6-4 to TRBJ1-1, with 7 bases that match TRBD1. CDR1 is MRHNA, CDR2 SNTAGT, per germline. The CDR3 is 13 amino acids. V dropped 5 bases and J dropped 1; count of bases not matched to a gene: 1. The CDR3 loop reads CASSRTGNTEAFF. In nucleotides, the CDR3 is TGTGCCAGCAGTAGGACAGGGAACACTGAAGCTTTCTTT.

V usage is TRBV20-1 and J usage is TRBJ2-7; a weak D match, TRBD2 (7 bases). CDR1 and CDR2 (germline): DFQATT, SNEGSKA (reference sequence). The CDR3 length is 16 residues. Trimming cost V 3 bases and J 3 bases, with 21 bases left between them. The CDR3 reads CSASRLAWGGVYEQYF. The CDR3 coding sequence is TGCAGTGCTAGTCGTCTAGCCTGGGGGGGCGTCTACGAGCAGTACTTC.

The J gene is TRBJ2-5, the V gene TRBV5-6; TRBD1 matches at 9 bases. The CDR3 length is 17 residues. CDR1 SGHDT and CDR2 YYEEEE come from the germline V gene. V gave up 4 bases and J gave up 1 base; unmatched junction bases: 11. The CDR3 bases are TGTGCCAGCAGCCACCGACGGGGGACAGGGTCCCAAGAGACCCAGTACTTC. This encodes CASSHRRGTGSQETQYF.

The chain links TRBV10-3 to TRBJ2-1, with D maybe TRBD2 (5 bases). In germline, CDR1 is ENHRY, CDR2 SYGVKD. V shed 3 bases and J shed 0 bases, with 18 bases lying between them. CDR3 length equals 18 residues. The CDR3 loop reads CAISDRRSGWSSYNEQFF. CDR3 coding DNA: TGTGCCATCAGTGATAGGCGGAGCGGTTGGAGCTCCTACAATGAGCAGTTCTTC.

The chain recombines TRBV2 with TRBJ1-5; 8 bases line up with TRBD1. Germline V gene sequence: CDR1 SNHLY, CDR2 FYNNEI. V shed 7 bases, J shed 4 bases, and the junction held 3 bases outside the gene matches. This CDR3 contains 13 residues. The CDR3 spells CASTDRENQPQHF. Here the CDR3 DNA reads TGTGCCAGCACGGACAGGGAGAATCAGCCCCAGCATTTT.

The CDR3 DNA sequence: TGCGCCAGCGGCCAGCAGAAGCGGGAGGAAAATGAGCAGTTCTTC. Translated: CASGQQKREENEQFF. The chain uses TRBV5-1 and TRBJ2-1; 9 nucleotides agree with TRBD2. CDR1 is SGHRS, CDR2 YFSETQ, per germline. This CDR3 has 15 amino acids. V was clipped by 7 bases and J by 7 bases; unmatched bases: 12.

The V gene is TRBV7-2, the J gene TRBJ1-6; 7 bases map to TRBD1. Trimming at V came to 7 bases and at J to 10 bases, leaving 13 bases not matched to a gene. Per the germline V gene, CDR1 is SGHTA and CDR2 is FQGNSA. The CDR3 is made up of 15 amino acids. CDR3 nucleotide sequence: TGTGCCAGCACCTTTCAAGGGACAGCTAACTCACCCCTCCACTTT. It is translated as CASTFQGTANSPLHF.

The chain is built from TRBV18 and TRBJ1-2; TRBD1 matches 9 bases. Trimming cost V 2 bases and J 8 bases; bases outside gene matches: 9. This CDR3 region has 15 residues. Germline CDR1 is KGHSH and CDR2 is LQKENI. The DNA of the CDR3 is TGTGCCAGCTCACCATTACCGGGACAGGGATTCGGCTACACCTTC. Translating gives CASSPLPGQGFGYTF.

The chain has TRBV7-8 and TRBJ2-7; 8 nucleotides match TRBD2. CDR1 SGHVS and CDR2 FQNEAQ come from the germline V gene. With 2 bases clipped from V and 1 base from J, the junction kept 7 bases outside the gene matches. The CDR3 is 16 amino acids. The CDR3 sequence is CASSLKSGSMSYEQYV. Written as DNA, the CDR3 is TGTGCCAGCAGCTTAAAAAGCGGGAGTATGTCCTACGAGCAGTACGTC.

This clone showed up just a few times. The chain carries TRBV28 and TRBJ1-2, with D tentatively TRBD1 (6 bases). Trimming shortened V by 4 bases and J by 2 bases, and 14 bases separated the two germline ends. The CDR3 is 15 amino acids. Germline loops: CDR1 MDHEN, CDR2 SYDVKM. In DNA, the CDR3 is TGTGCCAGCAGTTCACCCAAAAGGGGGAACTATGGCTACACCTTC. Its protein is CASSSPKRGNYGYTF.

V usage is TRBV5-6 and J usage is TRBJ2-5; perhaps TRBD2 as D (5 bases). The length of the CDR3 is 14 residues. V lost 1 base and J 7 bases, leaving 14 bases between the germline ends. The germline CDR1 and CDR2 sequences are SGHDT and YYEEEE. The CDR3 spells CASSLWGAPGTQYF. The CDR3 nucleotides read TGTGCCAGCAGCTTGTGGGGAGCTCCGGGGACCCAGTACTTC.

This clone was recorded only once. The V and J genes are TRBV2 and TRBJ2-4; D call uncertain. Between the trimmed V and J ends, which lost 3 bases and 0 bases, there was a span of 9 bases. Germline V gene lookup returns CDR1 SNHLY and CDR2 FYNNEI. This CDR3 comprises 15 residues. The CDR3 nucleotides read TGTGCCAGCAGTGATCACCTATTAGCCAAAAACATTCAGTACTTC. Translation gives CASSDHLLAKNIQYF. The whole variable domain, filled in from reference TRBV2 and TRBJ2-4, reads EPEVTQTPSHQVTQMGQEVILRCVPISNHLYFYWYRQILGQKVEFLVSFYNNEISEKSEIFDDQFSVERPDGSNFTLKIRSTKLEDSAMYFCASSDHLLAKNIQYFGAGTRLSVL.

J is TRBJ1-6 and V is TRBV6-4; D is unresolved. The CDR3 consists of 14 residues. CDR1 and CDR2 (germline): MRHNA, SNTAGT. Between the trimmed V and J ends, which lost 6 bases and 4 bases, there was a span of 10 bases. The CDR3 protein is CASSPEAYNSPLHF. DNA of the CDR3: TGTGCCAGCAGCCCAGAGGCGTATAATTCACCCCTCCACTTT.

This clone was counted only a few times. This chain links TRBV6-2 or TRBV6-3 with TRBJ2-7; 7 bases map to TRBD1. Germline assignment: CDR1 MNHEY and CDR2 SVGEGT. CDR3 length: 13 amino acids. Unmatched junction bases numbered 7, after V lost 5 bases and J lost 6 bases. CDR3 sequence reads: CASSGTEESEQYV. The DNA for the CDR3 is TGTGCCAGCAGTGGGACAGAAGAGAGCGAGCAGTACGTC.

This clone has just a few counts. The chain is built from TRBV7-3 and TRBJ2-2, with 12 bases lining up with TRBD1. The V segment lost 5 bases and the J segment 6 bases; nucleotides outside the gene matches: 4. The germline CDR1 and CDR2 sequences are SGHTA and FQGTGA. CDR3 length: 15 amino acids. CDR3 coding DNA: TGTGCCAGCAGCCTGGGGACAGGGGGCTCCGGGGAGCTGTTTTTT. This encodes CASSLGTGGSGELFF.

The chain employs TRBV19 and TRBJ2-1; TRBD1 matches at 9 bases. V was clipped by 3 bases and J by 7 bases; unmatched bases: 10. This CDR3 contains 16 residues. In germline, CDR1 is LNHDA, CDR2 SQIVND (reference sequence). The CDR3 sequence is CASSMVVTGQGNEQFF. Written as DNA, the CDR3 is TGTGCCAGTAGTATGGTCGTCACGGGACAGGGAAATGAGCAGTTCTTC.

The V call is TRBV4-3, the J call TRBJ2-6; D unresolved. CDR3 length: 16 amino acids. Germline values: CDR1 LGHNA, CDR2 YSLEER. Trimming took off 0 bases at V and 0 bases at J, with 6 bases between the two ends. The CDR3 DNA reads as TGCGCCAGCAGCCAAGATATCAGCTCTGGGGCCAACGTCCTGACTTTC. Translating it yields CASSQDISSGANVLTF.

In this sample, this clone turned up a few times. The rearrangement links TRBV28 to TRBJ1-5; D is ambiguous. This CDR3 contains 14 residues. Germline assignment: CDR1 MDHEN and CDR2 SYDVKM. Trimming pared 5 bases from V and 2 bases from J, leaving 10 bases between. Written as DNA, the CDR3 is TGTGCCAGCAGTAAAGAACGGGGCAATCAGCCCCAGCATTTT. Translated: CASSKERGNQPQHF.

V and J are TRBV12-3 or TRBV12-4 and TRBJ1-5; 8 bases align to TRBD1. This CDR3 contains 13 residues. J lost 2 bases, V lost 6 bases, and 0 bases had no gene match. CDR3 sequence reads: CASRGQGNQPQHF. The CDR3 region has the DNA TGTGCCAGCAGGGGACAGGGCAATCAGCCCCAGCATTTT.